The entry below gives a single TCR beta chain sequence along with its context. Roughly 0.45 to 1 ug RNA was reverse transcribed with random hexamers. TCRdb re-called the immunoSEQ multiplex PCR reads through MiXCR, storing one row per CDR3 protein. Among about 66,000 distinct CDR3 sequences listed, around 96% were seen once. The data stem from a study of CD8 T cells in Susac syndrome. The sequenced sample was CD8+ T cells from PBMCs. This sequence originates from a human donor with multiple sclerosis.

The CDR3 loop is CASSLVNYFYGYTF. CDR3 nucleotide sequence: TGCGCCAGCAGCTTGGTCAACTACTTCTATGGCTACACCTTC. The chain employs TRBV5-1 and TRBJ1-2; D is unclear. Trimming removed 0 bases at V and 4 bases at J, with 10 bases between. Germline V gives CDR1 SGHRS, CDR2 YFSETQ. The CDR3 runs to 14 residues.